The 26 T cell receptor beta chains listed next were all sequenced from one sample in a study of response to subunit inactivated influenza vaccine (dated by TCRdb to about 2018). The method behind the library was RT-PCR. TCRdb lists the instrument as Illumina HiSeq 2500. TCRdb took the public reads, trimmed them with fastp at Q25, ran MiXCR for clone calling and kept in-frame beta chains. Each CDR3 protein gets just one entry, which takes the most common genes and DNA from the rows behind it. Present in this sample are some 520,000 distinct CDR3 sequences, approximately 15% of which were seen just once. Together, the top ten hold 2.5% to 3.5% of the sample. The sample consisted of CD4+ T cells sorted from PBMCs, taken approximately 25 months after vaccination. All receptors come from a man in his fifties or sixties who received an inactivated influenza vaccine. Donor details come from another sample of the same person, matched by shared clones.

The chain recombines TRBV14 with TRBJ2-4; 13 nucleotides agree with TRBD2. CDR3 length equals 19 residues. V dropped 6 bases and J dropped 3; count of bases not matched to a gene: 14. Germline V CDR1 and CDR2: SGHDN, FVKESK. The CDR3 nucleotides are TGTGCCAGCAGAAGGTATTCAGGACTAGCGGGAGTGGGCAAAAACATTCAGTACTTC. Translation: CASRRYSGLAGVGKNIQYF.

There are a few counts of this clonotype. The CDR3 protein is CAWSLTGQGYNSPLHF. The CDR3 DNA follows: TGTGCCTGGAGCCTCACGGGCCAGGGTTATAATTCACCCCTCCACTTT. The J gene is TRBJ1-6, the V gene TRBV30; D possibly corresponds to TRBD1 (5 bases). Trimming took 3 bases from V and 4 from J, leaving 16 bases between them. The CDR3 loop spans 16 amino acids. From germline, CDR1 is GTSNPN and CDR2 SVGIG (reference sequence).

This chain joins TRBV20-1 and TRBJ2-7, with TRBD2 matching 14 bases. Germline loops: CDR1 DFQATT, CDR2 SNEGSKA (reference sequence). V lost 6 bases, J lost 2 bases, and 3 bases stayed unmatched. This CDR3 is built from 14 residues. The CDR3 DNA reads as TGCAGTGCCTGGGGACTAGCGGGGGCCTACGAGCAGTACTTC. It encodes CSAWGLAGAYEQYF.

This clonotype was observed a handful of times. The chain recombines TRBV12-5 with TRBJ2-3; D is possibly TRBD1 (5 bases). V gave up 6 bases and J gave up 0 bases, with 10 bases separating them. The CDR3 length is 14 residues. Germline-derived CDR1 and CDR2 are LGHNT and FRNRAP. CDR3 sequence reads: CASGGHRSTDTQYF. The CDR3 nucleotides read TGTGCTAGTGGCGGACACCGAAGCACAGATACGCAGTATTTT.

V gene TRBV20-1 combines with J gene TRBJ2-7; D tentatively reads TRBD1 or TRBD2 (5 bases each). With 1 base removed from V and 2 bases from J, the gap between germline ends came to 9 bases. Germline CDR1 is DFQATT and CDR2 is SNEGSKA (reference sequence). The CDR3 is made up of 13 amino acids. The CDR3 protein is CSARGDRTYEQYF. CDR3 nucleotide sequence: TGCAGTGCTAGAGGGGACCGGACCTACGAGCAGTACTTC.

Turning to this clonotype: The junction does not match germline at one end; this may be a read error. The rearrangement links TRBV4-3 to TRBJ2-1; 7 bases fit TRBD2. The CDR3 covers 14 residues. Germline CDR1 LGHNA, CDR2 YSLEER. CDR3 in DNA: TGCGCCAGCAGCCGGGACGGGAGGTACAATGACCAGTTCTTC. Its protein is CASSRDGRYNDQFF.

This clonotype has more than one count but fewer than ten. The V and J genes are TRBV27 and TRBJ2-5; D might be TRBD1 (6 bases). V lost 2 bases to trimming and J lost 5 bases, with 15 bases between them. The CDR3 runs to 15 residues. The germline V gene has CDR1 MNHEY and CDR2 SMNVEV (reference sequence). Here the CDR3 reads CASSLTLAGVETQYF. The DNA for the CDR3 is TGTGCCAGCAGTTTAACCCTCGCAGGGGTCGAGACCCAGTACTTC.

V gene TRBV7-9 combines with J gene TRBJ2-7; the match to TRBD1 covers 9 bases. CDR3 length: 14 amino acids. Germline CDR1 SEHNR, CDR2 FQNEAQ (reference sequence). Unmatched junction bases numbered 10, after V lost 6 bases and J lost 7 bases. The CDR3 region is CASSLGTGTGEQYF. As DNA, the CDR3 is TGTGCCAGCAGTCTTGGGACAGGGACGGGAGAGCAGTACTTC. Complete variable domain (other parts from reference TRBV7-9 and TRBJ2-7): DTGVSQNPRHKITKRGQNVTFRCDPISEHNRLYWYRQTLGQGPEFLTYFQNEAQLEKSRLLSDRFSAERPKGSFSTLEIQRTEQGDSAMYLCASSLGTGTGEQYFGPGTRLTVT.

There are a few counts of this clonotype. The chain is built from TRBV5-1 and TRBJ2-1, with 9 nucleotides matching TRBD2. CDR1 is SGHRS, CDR2 YFSETQ, per germline. The CDR3 has 15 amino acids. Losses at the gene ends were 0 bases for V and 5 bases for J; bases not matched to a gene: 3. CDR3 amino acids: CASSLGTSANNEQFF. CDR3 in DNA: TGCGCCAGCAGCTTGGGGACTAGCGCCAACAATGAGCAGTTCTTC.

A few counts support this clonotype. The rearrangement uses TRBV5-1 and TRBJ1-1; 7 bases fit TRBD1. The germline V gene encodes CDR1 SGHRS and CDR2 YFSETQ. This CDR3 is built from 14 residues. Germline trimming cut 3 bases from V and 0 bases from J; bases unmatched to any gene: 2. CDR3 sequence reads: CASSSQGVNTEAFF. CDR3 nucleotides: TGCGCCAGCAGCTCGCAGGGGGTGAACACTGAAGCTTTCTTT.

This rearrangement joins TRBV7-8 to TRBJ1-2, with D possibly TRBD1 on 5 matching bases. Trimming shortened V by 3 bases and J by 5 bases, and 10 bases separated the two germline ends. Germline V gene data show CDR1 as SGHVS and CDR2 as FQNEAQ. The CDR3 is 13 amino acids. CDR3 bases: TGTGCCAGCAGCTTCGTCCCAGGGTATGGCTACACCTTC. This translates into CASSFVPGYGYTF.

This clonotype was seen more than once but under ten times. This sequence joins TRBV20-1 and TRBJ2-1, with D unclear. CDR1 and CDR2 (germline): DFQATT, SNEGSKA (reference sequence). The length of the CDR3 is 17 residues. V was shortened by 0 bases and J by 0 bases, with 15 bases between the two germline ends. CDR3 region: CSARDMSSGGSYNEQFF. The CDR3 region has the DNA TGCAGTGCTAGAGATATGTCAAGTGGCGGCTCCTACAATGAGCAGTTCTTC.

This clonotype has ten or more counts. The chain is built from TRBV5-1 and TRBJ2-3; tentatively, D is TRBD2 (6 bases). V was shortened by 3 bases and J by 3 bases, with 11 bases between the two germline ends. CDR3 length equals 14 residues. Germline lookup yields CDR1 SGHRS and CDR2 YFSETQ. The DNA of the CDR3 is TGCGCCAGCAGCTCCGGGAGAATAACAGATACGCAGTATTTT. Translation: CASSSGRITDTQYF.

In nucleotides, the CDR3 is TGTGCCAGCAGTTTACAGGGGGCCTATACGCAGTATTTT. It codes for CASSLQGAYTQYF. The rearrangement joins TRBV12-3 or TRBV12-4 to TRBJ2-3; 8 bases map to TRBD1. The trim removed 2 bases at V and 7 bases at J, leaving 2 bases unmatched. The CDR3 runs 13 residues.

In DNA form, the CDR3 reads TGTGCCACCAGTGATGCCGGGATGGCGGAGGCAGATACGCAGTATTTT. It encodes CATSDAGMAEADTQYF. The chain carries TRBV24-1 and TRBJ2-3, with a possible D match to TRBD2 (5 bases). CDR3 size: 16 residues. Germline CDR1 KGHDR, CDR2 SFDVKD. V lost 3 bases and J lost 4, with 16 bases in between.

This clonotype came up many times. The chain uses TRBV10-3 and TRBJ2-2; D is possibly TRBD1 (5 bases). Germline loops: CDR1 ENHRY, CDR2 SYGVKD. Between the trimmed V and J ends, which lost 7 bases and 0 bases, there was a span of 9 bases. This CDR3 comprises 14 residues. CDR3 nucleotide sequence: TGTGCCATCAAGGACACCTCGAACACCGGGGAGCTGTTTTTT. Its translation: CAIKDTSNTGELFF.

The rearrangement uses TRBV11-2 and TRBJ1-6; 9 bases line up with TRBD1. CDR1 is SGHAT, CDR2 FQNNGV, per germline. The CDR3 covers 18 residues. Losses at the gene ends were 3 bases for V and 7 bases for J; bases not matched to a gene: 13. CDR3 sequence reads: CASSFPRGQGNGNSPLHF. CDR3 bases: TGTGCCAGCAGCTTCCCCCGCGGACAGGGGAATGGCAATTCACCCCTCCACTTT.

This clonotype was counted a few times. The junction and the germline gene differ at one end; a read error may be behind it. V is TRBV6-2 or TRBV6-3 and J is TRBJ2-7; D possibly corresponds to TRBD1 (5 bases). The CDR3 covers 14 residues. CDR1 and CDR2 (germline): MNHEY, SVGEGT. CDR3: CASIYGGARYEQYF. DNA for the CDR3: TGTGCCAGCATTTACGGTGGGGCCCGTTACGAGCAGTACTTC.

The rearrangement links TRBV12-3 or TRBV12-4 to TRBJ1-6; D remains ambiguous. This CDR3 comprises 14 residues. The ends were cut back, 5 bases at V and 7 bases at J, with 12 bases in the middle. The CDR3 nucleotides are TGTGCCAGCAGTCCCCTCGGGCCAAATTCACCCCTCCACTTT. It yields the protein CASSPLGPNSPLHF.

Comments on this clonotype: This clone may be a read error of a much larger clone one base away. This chain links TRBV7-2 with TRBJ2-2; no reliable D call. Trimming left V 0 bases short and J 4 bases short, with 3 bases between. Germline lookup yields CDR1 SGHTA and CDR2 FQGNSA. This CDR3 is 13 amino acids long. CDR3 region: CASSLAFTGELFF. The DNA for the CDR3 is TGTGCCAGCAGCTTAGCCTTCACCGGGGAGCTGTTTTTT.

This clonotype was counted at least ten times. V gene TRBV10-3 combines with J gene TRBJ2-3, with 9 bases aligning to TRBD1. Germline V gives CDR1 ENHRY, CDR2 SYGVKD. V dropped 6 bases and J dropped 4; count of bases not matched to a gene: 5. The CDR3 is 14 residues long. CDR3 sequence: CAISPQGAADTQYF. CDR3 coding DNA: TGTGCCATCAGCCCACAGGGGGCGGCAGATACGCAGTATTTT.

This clonotype was seen more than once but under ten times. The V call is TRBV29-1, the J call TRBJ2-5, with unresolved D. V was clipped by 0 bases and J by 3 bases, with 5 bases between them. Germline assignment: CDR1 SQVTM and CDR2 ANQGSEA. CDR3 length equals 12 residues. For the CDR3, the DNA is TGCAGCGTTGAAGACGATAAAGAGACCCAGTACTTC. It encodes CSVEDDKETQYF.

There are a few counts of this clonotype. The chain carries TRBV24-1 and TRBJ1-4; perhaps TRBD1 as D (5 bases). The CDR3 covers 14 residues. The V end was cut by 7 bases, the J end by 5 bases, with 13 bases between. The V gene's germline CDR1 is KGHDR and CDR2 SFDVKD. CDR3 nucleotide sequence: TGTGCCACCAGCGAAGAGGGACCGAATGAAAAACTGTTTTTT. Translated: CATSEEGPNEKLFF.

The sample holds a few counts of this clonotype. Written as DNA, the CDR3 is TGTGCCAGCAGCTTACAGGGGGCGCAATACAATGAGCAGTTCTTC. Translating it yields CASSLQGAQYNEQFF. V usage is TRBV28 and J usage is TRBJ2-1, with TRBD1 matching over 9 bases. From germline, CDR1 is MDHEN and CDR2 SYDVKM. V was clipped by 6 bases and J by 4 bases; unmatched bases: 7. The CDR3 is 15 amino acids.

This clonotype appeared many times. The chain uses TRBV29-1 and TRBJ2-3; 9 bases match TRBD2. The CDR3 runs to 14 residues. Germline assignment: CDR1 SQVTM and CDR2 ANQGSEA. V gave up 4 bases and J gave up 0 bases; unmatched junction bases: 2. CDR3 in amino acids: CSVVTSGSTDTQYF. Here the CDR3 DNA reads TGCAGCGTTGTGACTAGCGGAAGCACAGATACGCAGTATTTT.

This clonotype was observed a handful of times. This rearrangement joins TRBV28 to TRBJ2-1; possible D gene TRBD2, 5 bases. CDR1 and CDR2 from the germline V gene are MDHEN and SYDVKM. The CDR3 is 13 amino acids. V lost 3 bases and J 6 bases, leaving 9 bases between the germline ends. In DNA form, the CDR3 reads TGTGCCAGCAGTTTGACGGGGTCCAATGAGCAGTTCTTC. Its protein is CASSLTGSNEQFF.